Presented here are 7 T cell receptor beta chains from one specimen sequenced in a study of cytomegalovirus exposure and HLA in healthy donors. The PCR had 60 Vbeta and 13 Jbeta primers. Method: immunoSEQ multiplex PCR; TCRdb's copy keeps in-frame clones and lacks some. The table has about 190,000 clones, 81% seen once. The sequenced sample was PBMCs. These receptor sequences come from a man aged 45-60 years in good health and CMV-seronegative.

This chain links TRBV9 with TRBJ1-2; no clear D. This CDR3 spans 12 amino acids. Germline V gene data show CDR1 as SGDLS and CDR2 as YYNGEE. Trimming took off 3 bases at V and 5 bases at J, with 8 bases between the two ends. The CDR3 DNA reads TGTGCCAGCAGCGCCAGGCCTTATGGCTACACCTTC. Protein product: CASSARPYGYTF. The full variable domain, with the rest looked up from reference TRBV9 and TRBJ1-2, is DSGVTQTPKHLITATGQRVTLRCSPRSGDLSVYWYQQSLDQGLQFLIQYYNGEERAKGNILERFSAQQFPDLHSELNLSSLELGDSALYFCASSARPYGYTFGSGTRLTVV.

The gene calls are TRBV7-2 and TRBJ1-6; 7 nucleotides line up with TRBD1. Trimming at V came to 3 bases and at J to 7 bases, leaving 9 bases not matched to a gene. The CDR3 is 16 residues long. Germline CDR1 and CDR2: SGHTA and FQGNSA. The CDR3 here is CASSLGRNRGNSPLHF. CDR3 sequence (DNA): TGTGCCAGCAGCTTGGGAAGAAACAGGGGAAATTCACCCCTCCACTTT.

The rearrangement uses TRBV6-5 and TRBJ2-7, with 11 bases lining up with TRBD1. V lost 10 bases and J lost 6; bases outside the gene matches: 11. CDR1 MNHEY and CDR2 SVGAGI come from the germline V gene. This CDR3 comprises 14 residues. CDR3 region: CAIRGLGQGGEQYF. As DNA, the CDR3 is TGTGCCATCAGAGGCTTGGGACAGGGGGGCGAGCAGTACTTC.

This clone was detected only once. The junction departs from the called germline gene at one end, perhaps through a read error. The rearrangement joins TRBV10-3 to TRBJ2-3, with a tentative D call TRBD1 (5 bases). The CDR3 is made up of 15 amino acids. The germline gives CDR1 ENHRY, CDR2 SYGVKD. CDR3: CAVSESKGSIDTQYF. CDR3 sequence (DNA): TGTGCCGTCAGTGAGTCGAAGGGGTCCATAGATACGCAGTATTTT.

The J gene is TRBJ1-3, the V gene TRBV7-2; TRBD1 might be the D (5 bases). The germline CDR1 and CDR2 sequences are SGHTA and FQGNSA. The germline V and J ends were trimmed by 5 bases and 4 bases, with 21 bases remaining between them. This CDR3 spans 17 amino acids. The CDR3 region is CASSPTAGPRGGNTIYF. In nucleotides, the CDR3 is TGTGCCAGCAGCCCGACCGCGGGGCCACGGGGAGGAAACACCATATATTTT.

The chain recombines TRBV5-1 with TRBJ1-1; D gene ambiguous. The CDR3 covers 14 residues. Germline V CDR1 and CDR2: SGHRS, YFSETQ. Trimming shortened V by 2 bases and J by 4 bases, and 12 bases separated the two germline ends. DNA for the CDR3: TGCGCCAGCAGCTTTTTGCAAACGGGCACTGAAGCTTTCTTT. This encodes CASSFLQTGTEAFF.

CDR3 region: CASSRVGSGTNYGYTF. CDR3 in DNA: TGCGCCAGCAGCCGTGTGGGGAGTGGGACTAACTATGGCTACACCTTC. The chain joins TRBV4-1 to TRBJ1-2; the D is unclear. The CDR3 loop spans 16 amino acids. V was cut by 4 bases and J by 0 bases, with 15 bases left in between. The germline V gene has CDR1 MGHRA and CDR2 YSYEKL.